One sample yielded the 22 T cell receptor beta chains listed below, sequenced in a study of blood T cell repertoires in COVID-19. Profiling relied on immunoSEQ multiplex PCR, and the TCRdb table lists in-frame clones only, not all of them. The sample has 200,000 to 300,000 clones, 70% to 90% seen once. The specimen sequenced was peripheral blood. The receptors here all came from a human donor in a cohort sampled during active COVID-19.

This clone was seen once. The chain recombines TRBV4-2 with TRBJ2-2, with D unresolved. This CDR3 has 15 residues. CDR1 is LGHNA, CDR2 YNFKEQ, per germline. Trimming left V 6 bases short and J 3 bases short, with 14 bases between. The CDR3: CASSTGSWDTGELFF. In DNA form, the CDR3 reads TGTGCCAGCAGTACCGGGTCGTGGGACACCGGGGAGCTGTTTTTT.

The gene calls are TRBV27 and TRBJ2-3; 10 bases map to TRBD2. The germline CDR1 and CDR2 sequences are MNHEY and SMNVEV (reference sequence). This CDR3 has 16 amino acids. With V trimmed by 3 bases and J by 2 bases, 5 bases remained unmatched. This chain's CDR3 is CASSFLAGENTDTQYF. As DNA, the CDR3 is TGTGCCAGCAGTTTTCTAGCGGGGGAGAACACAGATACGCAGTATTTT.

The gene calls are TRBV4-1 and TRBJ1-2, with 10 bases lining up with TRBD1. The trim removed 4 bases at V and 2 bases at J, leaving 4 bases unmatched. Germline CDR1 and CDR2: MGHRA and YSYEKL. There are 15 residues in the CDR3. The CDR3 region is CASSLRQGANYGYTF. DNA of the CDR3: TGCGCCAGCAGCCTTCGACAGGGGGCCAACTATGGCTACACCTTC.

V usage is TRBV2 and J usage is TRBJ1-2; D unclear. V was pared by 1 base and J by 5 bases, with 17 bases between. There are 16 residues in the CDR3. Germline V gene sequence: CDR1 SNHLY, CDR2 FYNNEI. CDR3 sequence: CASSEVAASVYYGYTF. CDR3 coding DNA: TGTGCCAGCAGTGAAGTAGCGGCCAGCGTTTATTATGGCTACACCTTC.

The rearrangement links TRBV4-3 to TRBJ2-5, with D perhaps matching TRBD1 (7 bases). The CDR3 loop spans 15 amino acids. V lost 6 bases and J lost 5, with 19 bases in between. CDR1 is LGHNA and CDR2 is YSLEER in the germline V gene. CDR3 nucleotide sequence: TGCGCCAGCAGGGCACAGGGGCTTGGAGGGGAGACCCAGTACTTC. It translates to CASRAQGLGGETQYF.

The CDR3: CASSLVRGDSSNSYEQYF. CDR3 bases: TGCGCCAGCAGCTTGGTCCGGGGGGACTCTTCCAACTCCTACGAGCAGTACTTC. The genes are TRBV5-1 and TRBJ2-7, with 7 bases identical to TRBD2. This CDR3 is built from 18 residues. The junction had 12 bases not matched to a gene; V was cut back by 0 bases and J by 0 bases. Germline CDR1 reads SGHRS; CDR2 reads YFSETQ.

The V and J genes are TRBV7-9 and TRBJ1-2; D gene uncertain. In germline, CDR1 is SEHNR, CDR2 FQNEAQ (reference sequence). V shed 5 bases and J shed 6 bases, with 16 bases lying between them. The CDR3 extends over 14 amino acids. The CDR3 region is CASSNTYTQDGYTF. CDR3 DNA sequence: TGTGCCAGCAGCAATACATACACCCAGGATGGCTACACCTTC.

This clone has a count of ten or more. The J gene is TRBJ1-1, the V gene TRBV6-5; D gene uncertain. Trimming removed 11 bases from V and 0 bases from J, with 10 bases in between. Looked up from germline, CDR1 is MNHEY and CDR2 is SVGAGI. This CDR3 region has 12 residues. The CDR3 is CALDSMNTEAFF. CDR3 bases: TGTGCCCTAGATTCAATGAACACTGAAGCTTTCTTT.

This rearrangement joins TRBV4-1 to TRBJ1-2; TRBD1 matches 9 bases. This CDR3 contains 15 residues. V lost 4 bases, J lost 8 bases, and 11 bases stayed unmatched. In germline, CDR1 is MGHRA, CDR2 YSYEKL. CDR3 in amino acids: CASSLPRDRVKGYTF. The CDR3 DNA sequence: TGCGCCAGCAGCCTCCCCCGGGACAGGGTGAAAGGCTACACCTTC.

The gene calls are TRBV28 and TRBJ2-3; 8 bases align to TRBD2. Germline V lookup: CDR1 MDHEN, CDR2 SYDVKM. V trimming: 2 bases; J trimming: 11 bases; junction bases outside the gene matches: 9. The CDR3 totals 14 residues. This chain's CDR3 is CASSLLAGRPKQYF. CDR3 coding DNA: TGTGCCAGCAGTTTACTAGCGGGTCGCCCCAAGCAGTATTTT.

The DNA for the CDR3 is TGTGCCACCAGTGAGCGGACTAGCCCCGCCACAGATACGCAGTATTTT. Protein product: CATSERTSPATDTQYF. This chain connects TRBV24-1 to TRBJ2-3; 8 bases are a match to TRBD2. The CDR3 consists of 16 residues. J lost 2 bases, V lost 4 bases, and 7 bases had no gene match. Germline CDR1 KGHDR, CDR2 SFDVKD.

Turning to this clone: The identical CDR3 is also encoded by other nucleotide sequences in the sample. The V call is TRBV6-5, the J call TRBJ2-7; no clear D. The CDR3 spans 12 residues. V gave up 5 bases and J gave up 0 bases, with 5 bases separating them. Per the germline V gene, CDR1 is MNHEY and CDR2 is SVGAGI. The DNA for the CDR3 is TGTGCCAGCAGTCCGGGCTCCTACGAGCAGTACTTC. It codes for CASSPGSYEQYF.

The V gene is TRBV7-3, the J gene TRBJ2-3; D is uncertain. V gave up 4 bases and J gave up 1 base, with 3 bases separating them. The CDR3 spans 12 residues. CDR1 and CDR2 from the germline V gene are SGHTA and FQGTGA. The CDR3 spells CASSSGTDTQYF. In DNA, the CDR3 is TGTGCCAGCAGCTCCGGCACAGATACGCAGTATTTT.

Notes on this clone: Other DNA sequences from this sample encode an identical CDR3 as well. This chain links TRBV6-2 or TRBV6-3 with TRBJ2-7, with 7 bases that match TRBD1. Germline V gene sequence: CDR1 MNHEY, CDR2 SVGEGT. The J segment lost 1 base and the V segment lost 6 bases, leaving 3 bases of the junction unmatched. The CDR3 is made up of 13 amino acids. This CDR3 is CASSLTGSYEQYF. The CDR3 region has the DNA TGTGCCAGCAGCCTGACAGGGTCCTACGAGCAGTACTTC.

The V gene is TRBV11-2, the J gene TRBJ2-7; 9 bases are shared with TRBD2. The CDR3 is 13 amino acids. Per germline, CDR1 SGHAT and CDR2 FQNNGV. Trimming removed 6 bases from V and 7 bases from J; junction bases left unmatched: 7. CDR3: CASSRSGRSEQYF. DNA for the CDR3: TGTGCCAGCAGTCGAAGCGGGAGGTCAGAGCAGTACTTC.

The chain employs TRBV4-2 and TRBJ2-7; 9 bases match TRBD2. The germline CDR1 and CDR2 sequences are LGHNA and YNFKEQ. The junction had 10 bases not matched to a gene; V was cut back by 4 bases and J by 6 bases. This CDR3 spans 15 amino acids. DNA for the CDR3: TGTGCCAGCAGCCCATCTAGCGGGATTTTAACCGAGCAGTACTTC. Amino acid sequence: CASSPSSGILTEQYF.

The chain joins TRBV30 to TRBJ1-3, with D unclear. Germline lookup yields CDR1 GTSNPN and CDR2 SVGIG (reference sequence). The CDR3 extends over 12 amino acids. The ends were cut back, 4 bases at V and 3 bases at J, with 7 bases in the middle. CDR3: CAWTSGGNTIYF. CDR3 in DNA: TGTGCCTGGACGAGCGGTGGAAACACCATATATTTT.

This chain links TRBV7-8 with TRBJ1-4; D uncertain. The CDR3 spans 12 residues. Germline loops: CDR1 SGHVS, CDR2 FQNEAQ. V dropped 1 base and J dropped 11 bases, with 8 bases sitting between them. CDR3 sequence (DNA): TGTGCCAGCAGCTTAGTTGGCGGCAAACTGTTTTTT. Protein product: CASSLVGGKLFF.

The chain links TRBV27 to TRBJ2-7, with D tentatively TRBD1 (6 bases). V was cut by 3 bases and J by 4 bases, with 16 bases left in between. The CDR3 covers 15 residues. CDR1 is MNHEY, CDR2 SMNVEV, per germline (reference sequence). CDR3 coding DNA: TGTGCCAGCAGTTTGGGAAGCAGGGGTTTGTACGAGCAGTACTTC. It is translated as CASSLGSRGLYEQYF.

V is TRBV30 and J is TRBJ1-5, with 7 bases aligning to TRBD1. The CDR3 runs to 17 residues. V shed 0 bases and J 3 bases; nucleotides not matched to a gene: 11. Germline CDR1 is GTSNPN and CDR2 is SVGIG (reference sequence). CDR3 nucleotides: TGTGCCTGGAGTGTACAACGGACAGGACGCACCAATCAGCCCCAGCATTTT. Protein product: CAWSVQRTGRTNQPQHF.

V is TRBV15 and J is TRBJ2-1, with 7 nucleotides matching TRBD2. Germline V gives CDR1 LNHNV, CDR2 YYDKDF (reference sequence). The V gene end was trimmed by 4 bases and the J gene end by 4 bases; junction bases not matched to a gene: 10. The CDR3 has 16 amino acids. CDR3 residues: CATSIAGLVIYNEQFF. In nucleotides, the CDR3 is TGTGCCACCAGCATAGCCGGACTAGTGATTTACAATGAGCAGTTCTTC.

The genes are TRBV19 and TRBJ2-1; weak D call: TRBD2 (6 bases). The CDR3 runs 14 residues. Germline V gene data show CDR1 as LNHDA and CDR2 as SQIVND (reference sequence). CDR3 sequence (DNA): TGTGCTTCGTCGGGGGTTAGCTCCTACAATGAGCAGTTCTTC. This encodes CASSGVSSYNEQFF. The complete variable domain, with remaining parts taken from reference TRBV19 and TRBJ2-1, reads DGGITQSPKYLFRKEGQNVTLSCEQNLNHDAMYWYRQDPGQGLRLIYYSQIVNDFQKGDIAEGYSVSREKKESFPLTVTSAQKNPTAFYLCASSGVSSYNEQFFGPGTRLTVL.